The 15 T cell receptor beta chains below come from one sample, sequenced in a study of Ad26.COV2.S vaccination and SARS-CoV-2 variants. Here immunoSEQ multiplex PCR was the method, and the copy in TCRdb shows in-frame clones only, minus some. The table includes some 420,000 clones, approximately 87% detected once. Treatment described: around 19 received Ad26.COV2.S at low or high dose, single or two shots; 5 received placebo; per-sample allocation not given. Samples came from day 63 after the first vaccine or placebo injection. The sequences come from peripheral blood, collected in a trial of Ad26.COV2.S vaccine versus placebo. Receptor source: a person between 18 and 65 years old who received the Ad26.COV2.S COVID-19 vaccine or a placebo.

The chain joins TRBV10-2 to TRBJ2-5; either TRBD1 or TRBD2 may fit D (5 bases each). This CDR3 spans 12 amino acids. The germline V gene encodes CDR1 WSHSY and CDR2 SAAADI. The V gene lost 10 bases and the J gene lost 4 bases, with 13 bases spanning the gap. CDR3 in DNA: TGCGCCACCACGAGGGGACGAGAGACCCAGTACTTC. Translated, it gives CATTRGRETQYF.

The rearrangement links TRBV19 to TRBJ2-6; 14 bases fit TRBD2. The CDR3 covers 21 residues. CDR1 is LNHDA and CDR2 is SQIVND in the germline V gene (reference sequence). Germline trimming cut 5 bases from V and 0 bases from J; bases unmatched to any gene: 12. This CDR3 reads CASSPGLAGGLPDSGANVLTF. CDR3 DNA: TGTGCCAGTAGTCCCGGACTAGCGGGGGGCCTACCAGACTCTGGGGCCAACGTCCTGACTTTC.

The rearrangement links TRBV9 to TRBJ2-5, with D uncertain. Between the trimmed V and J ends, which lost 3 bases and 4 bases, there was a span of 16 bases. The CDR3 sequence is 15 residues long. In germline, CDR1 is SGDLS, CDR2 YYNGEE. CDR3 amino acids: CASSADFHERETQYF. Written as DNA, the CDR3 is TGTGCCAGCAGCGCCGATTTTCATGAGAGAGAGACCCAGTACTTC. Supplemented by reference TRBV9 and TRBJ2-5, the full variable domain reads DSGVTQTPKHLITATGQRVTLRCSPRSGDLSVYWYQQSLDQGLQFLIQYYNGEERAKGNILERFSAQQFPDLHSELNLSSLELGDSALYFCASSADFHERETQYFGPGTRLLVL.

V is TRBV21-1 and J is TRBJ1-6. TRBV21-1 is annotated as a pseudogene. The CDR3 sequence is 17 residues long. CDR3 sequence (DNA): TGTGCCAGCAGCAAACAAGCAGGGAGCTCCTATAATTCACCCCTCCACTTT. This translates into CASSKQAGSSYNSPLHF.

At least ten counts were recorded for this clone. V usage is TRBV19 and J usage is TRBJ1-1; 8 bases are shared with TRBD1. The V gene's germline CDR1 is LNHDA and CDR2 SQIVND (reference sequence). J gave up 3 bases and V 9 bases, and 6 bases lay outside the gene matches. CDR3 length: 13 amino acids. CDR3 amino acids: CASIRGQDTEAFF. CDR3 DNA sequence: TGTGCCAGCATCAGGGGGCAAGACACTGAAGCTTTCTTT.

The chain carries TRBV2 and TRBJ2-5; D may be TRBD2 (5 bases). The CDR3 totals 13 residues. Deletions cut 6 bases from V and 2 bases from J, with 10 bases between. Germline V gene data show CDR1 as SNHLY and CDR2 as FYNNEI. The CDR3 here is CASRTDSQETQYF. In DNA form, the CDR3 reads TGTGCCAGCAGAACGGACTCACAAGAGACCCAGTACTTC.

The chain joins TRBV5-5 to TRBJ1-4, with D unclear. CDR1 SGHKS and CDR2 YYEKEE come from the germline V gene (reference sequence). Trimming removed 6 bases from V and 8 bases from J, with 17 bases in between. The CDR3 is 14 residues long. This CDR3 reads CASTFTIGDEKLFF. In DNA form, the CDR3 reads TGTGCCAGCACCTTCACCATAGGTGACGAAAAACTGTTTTTT.

The V and J genes are TRBV6-5 and TRBJ1-5, with a possible D match to TRBD1 (6 bases). Germline CDR1 reads MNHEY; CDR2 reads SVGAGI. V was clipped by 2 bases and J by 7 bases, with 9 bases between them. The CDR3 consists of 13 residues. The CDR3 DNA follows: TGTGCCAGCAGTTACAGGGGGGAACAGCCCCAGCATTTT. Protein product: CASSYRGEQPQHF.

This clone was recorded a few times. The rearrangement uses TRBV2 and TRBJ1-5; 9 bases are shared with TRBD1. The germline CDR1 and CDR2 sequences are SNHLY and FYNNEI. CDR3 length equals 16 residues. The V segment lost 3 bases and the J segment 0 bases; nucleotides outside the gene matches: 3. Written as DNA, the CDR3 is TGTGCCAGCAGTGATGACAGGGGGTTTAGCAATCAGCCCCAGCATTTT. It yields the protein CASSDDRGFSNQPQHF.

V is TRBV30 and J is TRBJ2-2; TRBD1 aligns across 7 bases. CDR1 is GTSNPN and CDR2 is SVGIG in the germline V gene (reference sequence). The V segment lost 4 bases and the J segment 5 bases; nucleotides outside the gene matches: 7. The CDR3 consists of 14 residues. The CDR3 region is CAWTMTGLTGELFF. DNA for the CDR3: TGTGCCTGGACCATGACAGGGCTGACCGGGGAGCTGTTTTTT.

The chain couples TRBV2 to TRBJ2-5; D may match TRBD1 or TRBD2 (5 bases each). Per the germline V gene, CDR1 is SNHLY and CDR2 is FYNNEI. Trimming removed 4 bases at V and 13 bases at J, with 19 bases between. The CDR3 extends over 13 amino acids. CDR3 in amino acids: CASSVGAEAISYF. CDR3 DNA: TGTGCCAGCAGTGTTGGGGCGGAGGCGATATCGTACTTC.

This chain joins TRBV15 and TRBJ2-7, with D possibly being TRBD1 (5 bases). V was clipped by 1 base and J by 0 bases, with 10 bases between them. The CDR3 spans 15 residues. From germline, CDR1 is LNHNV and CDR2 YYDKDF (reference sequence). For the CDR3, the DNA is TGTGCCACCAGCAGAGTGGGGCTAAGCTCCTACGAGCAGTACTTC. It is translated as CATSRVGLSSYEQYF. Supplemented by reference TRBV15 and TRBJ2-7, the full variable domain reads DAMVIQNPRYQVTQFGKPVTLSCSQTLNHNVMYWYQQKSSQAPKLLFHYYDKDFNNEADTPDNFQSRRPNTSFCFLDIRSPGLGDTAMYLCATSRVGLSSYEQYFGPGTRLTVT.

The rearrangement uses TRBV7-2 and TRBJ1-2; weak D call: TRBD1 (6 bases). The CDR3 runs 18 residues. Germline CDR1 SGHTA, CDR2 FQGNSA. Trimming took off 1 base at V and 4 bases at J, with 22 bases between the two ends. CDR3 protein: CASSLVFRAQGSTYGYTF. The CDR3 bases are TGTGCCAGCAGCTTAGTATTTAGGGCCCAGGGGTCCACCTATGGCTACACCTTC.

The V and J genes are TRBV11-2 and TRBJ2-7, with D hard to call. The CDR3 spans 14 residues. Germline CDR1 and CDR2: SGHAT and FQNNGV. Between the trimmed V and J ends, which lost 5 bases and 2 bases, there was a span of 13 bases. CDR3 nucleotide sequence: TGTGCCAGCAGCCCCGGACCCTCACCCTACGAGCAGTACTTC. Translated, it gives CASSPGPSPYEQYF. The whole variable domain, remainder taken from reference TRBV11-2 and TRBJ2-7, is EAGVAQSPRYKIIEKRQSVAFWCNPISGHATLYWYQQILGQGPKLLIQFQNNGVVDDSQLPKDRFSAERLKGVDSTLKIQPAKLEDSAVYLCASSPGPSPYEQYFGPGTRLTVT.

The DNA of the CDR3 is TGTGCTAGTGGTTTTGGCAGGAACACTGAAGCTTTCTTT. Its protein is CASGFGRNTEAFF. This rearrangement joins TRBV12-5 to TRBJ1-1; D is unclear. The V gene's germline CDR1 is LGHNT and CDR2 FRNRAP. This CDR3 has 13 amino acids. The germline V and J ends were trimmed by 3 bases and 1 base, with 6 bases remaining between them.